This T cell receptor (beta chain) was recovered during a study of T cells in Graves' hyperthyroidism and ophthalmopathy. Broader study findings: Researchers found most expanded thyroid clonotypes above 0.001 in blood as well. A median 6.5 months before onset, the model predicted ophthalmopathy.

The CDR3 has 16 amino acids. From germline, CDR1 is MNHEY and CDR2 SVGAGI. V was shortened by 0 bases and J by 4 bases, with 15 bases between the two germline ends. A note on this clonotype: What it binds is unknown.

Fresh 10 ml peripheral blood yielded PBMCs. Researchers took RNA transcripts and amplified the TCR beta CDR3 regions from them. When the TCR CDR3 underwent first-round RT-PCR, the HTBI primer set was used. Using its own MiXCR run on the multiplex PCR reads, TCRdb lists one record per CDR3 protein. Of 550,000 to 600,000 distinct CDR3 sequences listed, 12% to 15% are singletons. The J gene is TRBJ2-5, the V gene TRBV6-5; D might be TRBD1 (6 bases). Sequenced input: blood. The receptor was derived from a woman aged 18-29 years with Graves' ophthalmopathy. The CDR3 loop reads CASSYSLGGQGETQYF. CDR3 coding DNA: TGTGCCAGCAGTTACTCGCTAGGGGGTCAGGGAGAGACCCAGTACTTC.